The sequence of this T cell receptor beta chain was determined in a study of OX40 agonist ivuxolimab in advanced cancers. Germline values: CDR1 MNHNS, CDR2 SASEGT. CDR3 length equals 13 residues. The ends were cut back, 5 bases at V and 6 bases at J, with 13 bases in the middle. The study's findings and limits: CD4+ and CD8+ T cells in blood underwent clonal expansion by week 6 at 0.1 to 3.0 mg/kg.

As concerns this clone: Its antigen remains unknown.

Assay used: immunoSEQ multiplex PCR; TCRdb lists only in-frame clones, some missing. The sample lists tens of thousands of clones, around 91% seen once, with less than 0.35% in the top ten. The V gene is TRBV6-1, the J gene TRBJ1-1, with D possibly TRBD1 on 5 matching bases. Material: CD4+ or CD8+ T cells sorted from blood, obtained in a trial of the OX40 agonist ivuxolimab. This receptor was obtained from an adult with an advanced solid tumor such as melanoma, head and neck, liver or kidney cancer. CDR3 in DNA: TGTGCCAGCAGTTATTCTCGGGGGGCTGAAGCTTTCTTT. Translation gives CASSYSRGAEAFF.